Below, one T cell receptor beta chain is given with its context. There are 15 residues in the CDR3. The V end lost 3 bases, the J end lost 6 bases, and 17 bases lay between the germline ends. The data originate from a study of T-cell reconstitution after alpha-beta-depleted transplantation in children. It was with unique molecular identifiers that the TCRbeta library was prepared. TCRdb passed the PCR reads through MiXCR, listing each CDR3 protein once. The repertoire holds around 680,000 distinct CDR3 sequences, with around a sixth as singletons. The sample in question was PBMCs from the stem cell graft donor, obtained from the stem cell graft. V is TRBV12-3 or TRBV12-4 and J is TRBJ1-2; D is perhaps TRBD1 (6 bases). The sequence was obtained from a human donor who donated a stem cell graft to a child with acute myeloid leukemia. CDR3 sequence (DNA): TGTGCCAGCAGTTTCCTCACTCAGGGGTTGGATGGCTACACCTTC. This translates into CASSFLTQGLDGYTF.